The entry below describes one T cell receptor (beta chain). There is no known antigen for this receptor. Per-base qualities were not stored, and no clone one base away is much larger. From cysteine to phenylalanine, the CDR3 is 16 amino acids long. Only the CDR3 region is kept as DNA, spanning 48 bases read in frame from base 1. For CDR1 and CDR2, the germline V gene lists SGHRS and YFSETQ. The V end loses 4 bases and the J end loses 6 bases, and a stretch of 21 bases separates them. The entry originates in a study of blood T cell repertoires in COVID-19 (TCRdb year 2020). Some background on the complete study: Samples covering the acute and convalescent phases of COVID-19 were provided by collaborators in the United States, Italy and Spain. The material from the prospective study consisted of cDNA or gDNA derived from T cells, B-cell-depleted T cells, or PBMCs. The repertoires were released in a freely available public database intended as a resource for research on the immune response to SARS-CoV-2. Nearly every sample came with metadata listing a de-identified subject ID, COVID-19 status, age in years and sex. The samples were drawn from two sources: the first 160 participants of the ongoing ImmuneRACE study, and 1,000 to 1,500 subjects contributed by 6 global collaborators. Where available, HLA class I and class II types were taken from metadata supplied by the sample provider and were not determined by assay-based typing. Deeply sampled blood TCRbeta repertoires from subjects exposed to, actively infected with, or recovered from COVID-19 were included in the dataset.

TCRbeta CDR3 regions were amplified from genomic DNA by means of the immunoSEQ Assay, a bias-controlled multiplex PCR. The published analysis was carried out like this. Within the assay, amplification of reference gene primers was used to estimate how many nucleated cells each sample contained. To quantify the absolute abundance of each unique TCRbeta CDR3 rearrangement, sequence reads were collapsed and filtered. Productive Simpson clonality was computed per sample as the square root of Simpson's diversity index over productive rearrangements. In TCRdb, the immuneACCESS table is reduced to in-frame sequences with V and J assigned. These tables do not hold every clone; where another copy was compared, an unresolved V gene accounts for under half, and the others remain unexplained. The V and J calls and the clone size are those of that table, but D and trimming were determined from the DNA. In this sample the table shows over 200,000 clones, 89% of which occur a single time. The ten largest clones take up less than 4% of the sample.

The investigation overall reported the following: Clinical and demographic metadata were provided uncurated, with the amount varying by source and participant.

Participants in the prospective study were enrolled through a virtual design, were aged roughly 18 to 100 years, and lived in 20 to 30 United States geographic areas. In the prospective study, participants were assigned to cohorts based on the clinical history participants reported in a screening survey and a study questionnaire. Each participant in the prospective study had whole blood, serum and a nasopharyngeal or oropharyngeal swab collected by mobile phlebotomists. Prospective study participants could optionally give additional blood draws and questionnaires over a roughly two-month period. Before DNA extraction, prospective study blood samples were shipped either frozen or at room temperature.

The specimen was PBMCs or T cells enriched from blood (not recorded which). The receptor was derived from a woman in her thirties with acute COVID-19. The sequence is built from TRBV5-1 and TRBJ2-3, and possibly TRBD1, on 6 matching bases. The CDR3 has the sequence CASSTTRTASLDTQYF. The sequenced DNA: TGCGCCAGCAGCACCACCCGGACAGCCAGCCTGGATACGCAGTATTTT.